One sample yielded the 30 T cell receptor beta chains listed below, sequenced in a study of siplizumab effects on memory and regulatory T cells (dated by TCRdb to the late 2010s). The library was produced with the immunoSEQ multiplex PCR assay. What TCRdb holds here is the immuneACCESS table cut down to in-frame rearrangements. Part of the clones is not present; checked against another copy, under half of the missing clones reflect an unresolved V gene, and the others are unexplained. For this sample the table gives about 100,000 clones, of which 91% were detected only once. The top ten hold 0.14% to 0.15% of the sample. The sequenced material came from CD4+ T cells sorted from blood. The source of these receptors is a human donor in good health.

With regard to this clone: One end of the junction varies from germline; a read error may be responsible. The chain joins TRBV7-2 to TRBJ1-6; D not resolved. The CDR3 runs 16 residues. CDR1 SGHTA and CDR2 FQGNSA come from the germline V gene. CDR3 sequence: CASRLAGPSYNSPLHF. The CDR3 DNA follows: TGTGCCAGCAGGTTAGCTGGGCCATCCTATAATTCACCCCTCCACTTT.

This clone has just one count. The chain uses TRBV21-1 and TRBJ1-1; TRBD1, the table's D call, lacks a check against the DNA. TRBV21-1 corresponds to a pseudogene. This CDR3 has 13 amino acids. The CDR3 DNA is TGTGCCAGCGGCAGGGGGCTGGGCACTGAAGCTTTCTTT. As protein: CASGRGLGTEAFF.

The V call is TRBV15, the J call TRBJ1-2; a possible D gene is TRBD1 (5 bases). There are 15 residues in the CDR3. V was clipped by 4 bases and J by 5 bases, with 17 bases between them. Germline V CDR1 and CDR2: LNHNV, YYDKDF (reference sequence). The CDR3 DNA reads TGTGCCACCAGCACCCGGGGGGGGGAGTATTATGGCTACACCTTC. This encodes CATSTRGGEYYGYTF.

V and J are TRBV28 and TRBJ2-5; possibly TRBD2 for D (5 bases). Germline assignment: CDR1 MDHEN and CDR2 SYDVKM. The CDR3 is made up of 15 amino acids. The V gene lost 6 bases and the J gene lost 4 bases, with 18 bases spanning the gap. This chain's CDR3 is CASRSFLASGETQYF. The DNA of the CDR3 is TGTGCCAGCAGAAGTTTTCTAGCTTCGGGAGAGACCCAGTACTTC.

The gene calls are TRBV5-4 and TRBJ2-7; 7 nucleotides line up with TRBD1. The V gene end was trimmed by 5 bases and the J gene end by 1 base; junction bases not matched to a gene: 6. From germline, CDR1 is SGHNT and CDR2 YYREEE (reference sequence). The CDR3 length is 14 residues. This CDR3 reads CASRRDSESYEQYF. CDR3 nucleotides: TGTGCCAGCAGGAGGGACAGTGAGTCCTACGAGCAGTACTTC.

The chain couples TRBV7-9 to TRBJ2-6; tentatively, D is TRBD1 (6 bases). V lost 5 bases, J lost 0 bases, and 14 bases lay in between. Germline lookup yields CDR1 SEHNR and CDR2 FQNEAQ (reference sequence). The CDR3 length is 17 residues. CDR3 sequence: CASSPGQFISGANVLTF. The CDR3 DNA is TGTGCCAGCAGCCCCGGACAGTTCATCTCTGGGGCCAACGTCCTGACTTTC.

The chain joins TRBV9 to TRBJ2-2; 8 bases map to TRBD2. The CDR3 length is 15 residues. Germline V gene data show CDR1 as SGDLS and CDR2 as YYNGEE. The trim removed 4 bases at V and 8 bases at J, leaving 10 bases unmatched. The CDR3 DNA reads TGTGCCAGCAGCCGGGAGGGGACATTGGCTGGGGAGCTGTTTTTT. Translating gives CASSREGTLAGELFF.

This chain uses TRBV6-6 with TRBJ1-4, with 8 positions matching TRBD1. The CDR3 runs to 14 residues. V gave up 2 bases and J gave up 8 bases; unmatched junction bases: 4. Looked up from germline, CDR1 is MNHNY and CDR2 is SVGAGI (reference sequence). As DNA, the CDR3 is TGTGCCAGCAGTTACGCTGGACAGGGCGAAAAACTGTTTTTT. Translating it yields CASSYAGQGEKLFF.

J is TRBJ2-3 and V is TRBV9; 8 nucleotides line up with TRBD1. With 6 bases clipped from V and 5 bases from J, the junction kept 11 bases outside the gene matches. Germline CDR1 and CDR2: SGDLS and YYNGEE. The CDR3 sequence is 15 residues long. CDR3 in amino acids: CASNFGGTGEDTQYF. CDR3 nucleotides: TGTGCCAGCAACTTTGGCGGGACAGGTGAAGATACGCAGTATTTT.

The chain uses TRBV6-6 and TRBJ1-5; TRBD1 matches at 8 bases. J lost 9 bases, V lost 6 bases, and 13 bases had no gene match. Looked up from germline, CDR1 is MNHNY and CDR2 is SVGAGI (reference sequence). The CDR3 extends over 15 amino acids. Here the CDR3 DNA reads TGTGCCAGCAGCCGCAAAGGACAGGGCCAGGCGCCCCAGCATTTT. Translating gives CASSRKGQGQAPQHF.

This chain connects TRBV18 to TRBJ2-3; D is possibly TRBD2 (6 bases). The CDR3 extends over 16 amino acids. CDR1 KGHSH and CDR2 LQKENI come from the germline V gene. V shed 2 bases and J shed 1 base, with 13 bases lying between them. The CDR3 region is CASSPTRGLGTDTQYF. The CDR3 DNA reads TGTGCCAGCTCACCAACCCGGGGACTTGGCACAGATACGCAGTATTTT. Full variable domain (missing parts from reference TRBV18 and TRBJ2-3): NAGVMQNPRHLVRRRGQEARLRCSPMKGHSHVYWYRQLPEEGLKFMVYLQKENIIDESGMPKERFSAEFPKEGPSILRIQQVVRGDSAAYFCASSPTRGLGTDTQYFGPGTRLTVL.

This chain uses TRBV9 with TRBJ2-2; D ambiguous. The V and J ends lost 3 bases and 0 bases respectively, with 9 bases between them. Looked up from germline, CDR1 is SGDLS and CDR2 is YYNGEE. The CDR3 is 15 residues long. This chain's CDR3 is CASSAFRANTGELFF. The CDR3 coding sequence is TGTGCCAGCAGCGCATTCCGGGCGAACACCGGGGAGCTGTTTTTT.

The chain employs TRBV6-1 and TRBJ2-7; possible D gene TRBD2, 6 bases. This CDR3 spans 13 amino acids. Trimming pared 5 bases from V and 4 bases from J, leaving 12 bases between. CDR1 is MNHNS and CDR2 is SASEGT in the germline V gene. The CDR3 DNA sequence: TGTGCCAGCAGTCCGGGACTCCTTTACGAGCAGTACTTC. As protein: CASSPGLLYEQYF.

This chain connects TRBV5-6 to TRBJ1-1; possibly TRBD1 for D (6 bases). The germline CDR1 and CDR2 sequences are SGHDT and YYEEEE. CDR3 length: 12 residues. Trimming took off 4 bases at V and 11 bases at J, with 15 bases between the two ends. The CDR3 reads CASSRRGFGAFF. The DNA for the CDR3 is TGTGCCAGCAGCCGGAGGGGGTTTGGGGCTTTCTTT. Combining the CDR3 with reference TRBV5-6 and TRBJ1-1 gives the whole variable domain DAGVTQSPTHLIKTRGQQVTLRCSPKSGHDTVSWYQQALGQGPQFIFQYYEEEERQRGNFPDRFSGHQFPNYSSELNVNALLLGDSALYLCASSRRGFGAFFGQGTRLTVV.

The V gene is TRBV18, the J gene TRBJ1-1, with D possibly matching TRBD1 (6 bases). The germline CDR1 and CDR2 sequences are KGHSH and LQKENI. Trimming stripped 3 bases from V and 4 bases from J, with 18 bases between. The CDR3 totals 16 residues. The CDR3 sequence is CASSPQGRGRFTEAFF. Written as DNA, the CDR3 is TGTGCCAGCTCACCTCAGGGGCGGGGGAGGTTCACTGAAGCTTTCTTT.

In this sample, this clone turned up a few times. This chain links TRBV5-1 with TRBJ1-1; D unresolved. The CDR3 is 14 amino acids. The V gene's germline CDR1 is SGHRS and CDR2 YFSETQ. The V and J ends lost 3 bases and 1 base respectively, with 10 bases between them. For the CDR3, the DNA is TGCGCCAGCAGCTATCACGGAGAGAACACTGAAGCTTTCTTT. The encoded protein is CASSYHGENTEAFF. Based on the CDR3 plus reference TRBV5-1 and TRBJ1-1, the full variable domain is KAGVTQTPRYLIKTRGQQVTLSCSPISGHRSVSWYQQTPGQGLQFLFEYFSETQRNKGNFPGRFSGRQFSNSRSEMNVSTLELGDSALYLCASSYHGENTEAFFGQGTRLTVV.

A single count supports this clone. The chain carries TRBV27 and TRBJ2-2; D not certain. CDR1 and CDR2 from the germline V gene are MNHEY and SMNVEV (reference sequence). V was clipped by 3 bases and J by 6 bases, with 5 bases between them. This CDR3 is built from 12 residues. Written as DNA, the CDR3 is TGTGCCAGCAGTTTTATCGCCGGGGAGCTGTTTTTT. This gives the protein CASSFIAGELFF.

This chain connects TRBV28 to TRBJ2-7; tentative D call: TRBD1 (6 bases). Per the germline V gene, CDR1 is MDHEN and CDR2 is SYDVKM. CDR3 length equals 14 residues. Trimming pared 8 bases from V and 1 base from J, leaving 15 bases between. The CDR3 DNA reads as TGTGCCAGCCGCCGGGCAGGGGATTCCTACGAGCAGTACTTC. Translated, it gives CASRRAGDSYEQYF.

This chain links TRBV4-2 with TRBJ2-7; D could derive from TRBD1 or TRBD2 (6 bases each). CDR1 is LGHNA, CDR2 YNFKEQ, per germline. This CDR3 comprises 13 residues. Trimming cost V 3 bases and J 6 bases, with 12 bases left between them. The CDR3 here is CASSQGGPGEQYF. The CDR3 coding sequence is TGTGCCAGCAGCCAGGGGGGCCCGGGCGAGCAGTACTTC.

The CDR3 region is CASSETVVLGDEQFF. CDR3 in DNA: TGTGCCAGCAGTGAAACTGTCGTCTTGGGGGATGAGCAGTTCTTC. The genes are TRBV6-1 and TRBJ2-1; D tentatively fits TRBD1 or TRBD2 (5 bases each). Germline V gene lookup returns CDR1 MNHNS and CDR2 SASEGT. V was trimmed by 2 bases and J by 8 bases, leaving 16 bases between them. CDR3 size: 15 residues.

The chain links TRBV7-2 to TRBJ2-4; perhaps TRBD2 as D (6 bases). V was pared by 1 base and J by 0 bases, with 13 bases between. In germline, CDR1 is SGHTA, CDR2 FQGNSA. The CDR3 runs 17 residues. The CDR3 here is CASSLVGGILAKNIQYF. The DNA for the CDR3 is TGTGCCAGCAGCTTAGTCGGCGGGATACTAGCCAAAAACATTCAGTACTTC.

The genes are TRBV7-7 and TRBJ2-1; 8 nucleotides align to TRBD1. The V and J ends lost 4 bases and 10 bases, in that order; junction bases with no gene match: 3. CDR1 and CDR2 from the germline V gene are SSHAT and FNYEAQ (reference sequence). The CDR3 sequence is 12 residues long. CDR3 DNA: TGTGCCAGCAGCTCACAGGGGGACGAGCAGTTCTTC. Protein product: CASSSQGDEQFF.

The V gene is TRBV14, the J gene TRBJ1-4; perhaps TRBD1 as D (6 bases). V shed 2 bases and J shed 5 bases, with 12 bases lying between them. The CDR3 loop spans 15 amino acids. CDR1 is SGHDN and CDR2 is FVKESK in the germline V gene. The CDR3 is CASSQNRALNEKLFF. Here the CDR3 DNA reads TGTGCCAGCAGCCAAAACAGGGCCCTAAATGAAAAACTGTTTTTT.

V is TRBV7-3 and J is TRBJ2-7; D possibly matches TRBD1 or TRBD2 (6 bases each). Per the germline V gene, CDR1 is SGHTA and CDR2 is FQGTGA. This CDR3 contains 13 residues. V gave up 5 bases and J gave up 5 bases, with 13 bases separating them. CDR3 sequence reads: CASSIRGGDEQYF. The CDR3 DNA sequence: TGTGCCAGCAGCATCAGGGGCGGGGACGAGCAGTACTTC.

The chain uses TRBV6-5 and TRBJ1-5; a possible D gene is TRBD1 (5 bases). Trimming removed 6 bases from V and 0 bases from J, with 12 bases in between. Germline V gene lookup returns CDR1 MNHEY and CDR2 SVGAGI. The CDR3 has 15 residues. The CDR3 DNA reads as TGTGCCAGCAGCGCGGGGACGGTTAGCAATCAGCCCCAGCATTTT. Translation gives CASSAGTVSNQPQHF.

The chain couples TRBV18 to TRBJ1-2; possible D gene TRBD1, 5 bases. V dropped 1 base and J dropped 0 bases, with 12 bases sitting between them. Germline loops: CDR1 KGHSH, CDR2 LQKENI. This CDR3 spans 16 amino acids. CDR3 bases: TGTGCCAGCTCACCACTTGACAGAGCACCTAACTATGGCTACACCTTC. This encodes CASSPLDRAPNYGYTF.

The chain is built from TRBV18 and TRBJ1-1; D is possibly TRBD1 (6 bases). The CDR3 runs 14 residues. The germline gives CDR1 KGHSH, CDR2 LQKENI. V was shortened by 5 bases and J by 1 base, with 11 bases between the two germline ends. The CDR3 DNA reads TGTGCCAGCTCAGCTAGGACAGAGAACACTGAAGCTTTCTTT. Its translation: CASSARTENTEAFF.

The chain links TRBV28 to TRBJ1-6, with D maybe TRBD1 (6 bases). Germline V gene sequence: CDR1 MDHEN, CDR2 SYDVKM. The length of the CDR3 is 12 residues. Deletions cut 6 bases from V and 14 bases from J, with 14 bases between. This CDR3 is CASSRQRGALHF. CDR3 nucleotides: TGTGCCAGCAGCCGACAGAGGGGGGCCCTCCACTTT. The complete variable domain, with remaining parts taken from reference TRBV28 and TRBJ1-6, reads DVKVTQSSRYLVKRTGEKVFLECVQDMDHENMFWYRQDPGLGLRLIYFSYDVKMKEKGDIPEGYSVSREKKERFSLILESASTNQTSMYLCASSRQRGALHFGNGTRLTVT.

The genes are TRBV9 and TRBJ2-1, with D hard to call. Trimming pared 0 bases from V and 10 bases from J, leaving 11 bases between. Per the germline V gene, CDR1 is SGDLS and CDR2 is YYNGEE. The CDR3 loop spans 13 amino acids. In nucleotides, the CDR3 is TGTGCCAGCAGCGTAGCGGTCGGGCGGGAGCAGTTCTTC. It yields the protein CASSVAVGREQFF.

CDR3 in DNA: TGTGCCATCACCGGGGATACCAATCAGCCCCAGCATTTT. It is translated as CAITGDTNQPQHF. The V gene is TRBV10-3, the J gene TRBJ1-5; no definite D call. The V and J ends lost 7 bases and 3 bases respectively, with 10 bases between them. Germline CDR1 is ENHRY and CDR2 is SYGVKD. The CDR3 sequence is 13 residues long.